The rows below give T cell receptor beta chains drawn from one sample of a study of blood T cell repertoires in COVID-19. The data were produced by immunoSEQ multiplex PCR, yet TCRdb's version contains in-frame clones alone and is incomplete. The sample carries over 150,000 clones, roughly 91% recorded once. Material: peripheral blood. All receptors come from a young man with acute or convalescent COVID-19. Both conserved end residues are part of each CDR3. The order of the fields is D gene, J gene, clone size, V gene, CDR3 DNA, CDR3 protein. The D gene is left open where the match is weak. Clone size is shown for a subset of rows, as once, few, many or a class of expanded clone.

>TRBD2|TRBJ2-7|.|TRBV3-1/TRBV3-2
TGTGCCAGCAGCCCGAGCGCACTAGCGGACTCCTACGAGCAGTACTTC
CASSPSALADSYEQYF
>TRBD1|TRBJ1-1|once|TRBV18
TGTGCCAGCTCACCTTCATCCCCAGGGGGCCTGTACACTGAAGCTTTCTTT
CASSPSSPGGLYTEAFF
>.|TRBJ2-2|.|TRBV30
TGTGCCTGGAGTGGAACTAGAGCGAACACCGGGGAGCTGTTTTTT
CAWSGTRANTGELFF
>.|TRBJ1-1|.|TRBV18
TGTGCCAGCTCACCACCGTCAGGGCGGTGGGAAGCTTTCTTT
CASSPPSGRWEAFF
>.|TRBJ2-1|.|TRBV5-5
TGTGCCAGCAGCGGGCCAGTGGGCCTCTACAATGAGCAGTTCTTC
CASSGPVGLYNEQFF
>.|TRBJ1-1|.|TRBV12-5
TGTGCTAGTGGTTTGCAGGGGAACACTGAAGCTTTCTTT
CASGLQGNTEAFF
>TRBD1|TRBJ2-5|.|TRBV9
TGTGCCAGCAGTGGGACAGGGGGGTTTGGGGAGACCCAGTACTTC
CASSGTGGFGETQYF
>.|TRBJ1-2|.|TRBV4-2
TGTGCCAGCAGCCAAGGGGGGGGACCTTATGGCTACACCTTC
CASSQGGGPYGYTF
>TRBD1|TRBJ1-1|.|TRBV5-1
TGCGCCAGCAGCTACGAAGGACAGGGGCTGAACACTGAAGCTTTCTTT
CASSYEGQGLNTEAFF
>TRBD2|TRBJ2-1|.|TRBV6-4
TGTGCCAGCAGTGATGGAAGGCGGGGGGGTTACAATGAGCAGTTCTTC
CASSDGRRGGYNEQFF
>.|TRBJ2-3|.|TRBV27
TGTGCCAGCAGATTCAGGGGCACAGATACGCAGTATTTT
CASRFRGTDTQYF
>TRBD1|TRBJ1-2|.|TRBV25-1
TGTGCCAGCAGAGGGACAGGCTTGGAGGATGGCTACACCTTC
CASRGTGLEDGYTF
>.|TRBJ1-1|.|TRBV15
TGTGCCACCAGCAGCGCTGACAGCTTGAACACTGAAGCTTTCTTT
CATSSADSLNTEAFF
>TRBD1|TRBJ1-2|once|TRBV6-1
TGTGCCAGCAGGGAAGGGGGCGCAAGCTATGGCTACACCTTC
CASREGGASYGYTF
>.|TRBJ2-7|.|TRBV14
TGTGCCAGCAGCCAAGATCGACAGCTCGAGCAGTACTTC
CASSQDRQLEQYF
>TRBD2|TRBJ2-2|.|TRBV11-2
TGTGCCAGCAGCGGGAGGGCCCTCACCGGGGAGCTGTTTTTT
CASSGRALTGELFF
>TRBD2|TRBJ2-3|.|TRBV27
TGTGCCAGCAGTCGTATTAAGGTGGGACTAGGGCTTGAAGATACGCAGTATTTT
CASSRIKVGLGLEDTQYF
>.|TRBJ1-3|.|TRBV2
TGTGCCAGCACGCGGCAGACGGGCTCTGGAAACACCATATATTTT
CASTRQTGSGNTIYF
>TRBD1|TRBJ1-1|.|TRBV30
TGTGCCTGGAGGGGGCCGGGACAGGGGTTCACTGAAGCTTTCTTT
CAWRGPGQGFTEAFF
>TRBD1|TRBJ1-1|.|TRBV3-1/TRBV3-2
TGTGCCAGCAGCCAGACAGGGGCGGCGACTGAAGCTTTCTTT
CASSQTGAATEAFF
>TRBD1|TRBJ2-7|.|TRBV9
TGTGCCAGCAGCGTTAGGACAGGTAGTTACGAGCAGTACTTC
CASSVRTGSYEQYF
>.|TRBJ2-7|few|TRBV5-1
TGCGCCAGCAGCTTGGTTTTGGCCGATCAGGGGTTCGAGCAGTACTTC
CASSLVLADQGFEQYF
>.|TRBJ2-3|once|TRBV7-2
TGTGCCAGCAGCTCCACCGACTTTGGGGCCTCCACAGATACGCAGTATTTT
CASSSTDFGASTDTQYF
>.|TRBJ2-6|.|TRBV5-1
TGCGCCAGCAGCTTGGGATCAGGGGCCCACCCAGATGGGGCCAACGTCCTGACTTTC
CASSLGSGAHPDGANVLTF
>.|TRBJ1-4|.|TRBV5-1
TGCGCCAGCAGCTTGGCCGGGAAACTAAATGAAAAACTGTTTTTT
CASSLAGKLNEKLFF
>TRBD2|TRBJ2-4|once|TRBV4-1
TGCGCCAGCAGCCAAGACAGGGGACTAGCAGTGGCCAAAAACATTCAGTACTTC
CASSQDRGLAVAKNIQYF
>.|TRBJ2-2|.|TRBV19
TGTGCCAGTAGTAGGGGACAGAACACCGGGGAGCTGTTTTTT
CASSRGQNTGELFF
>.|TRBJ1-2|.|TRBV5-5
TGTGCCAGCAGCTTGGGGGCGGGTCCGGGCTATGGCTACACCTTC
CASSLGAGPGYGYTF
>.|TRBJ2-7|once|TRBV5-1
TGCGCCAGCAGCCCGGACTTCCCCTACGAGCAGTACTTC
CASSPDFPYEQYF
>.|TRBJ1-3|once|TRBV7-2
TGTGCCAGCAGTTATTCTGGAAACACCATATATTTT
CASSYSGNTIYF
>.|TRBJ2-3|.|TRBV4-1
TGCGCCAGTTCCCGTTTTAGCACAGATACGCAGTATTTT
CASSRFSTDTQYF
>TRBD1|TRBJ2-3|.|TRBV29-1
TGCAGCGCCCGACGGGCAGGGGGTTCGCCAGATACGCAGTATTTT
CSARRAGGSPDTQYF
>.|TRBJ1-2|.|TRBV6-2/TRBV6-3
TGTGCCAGCAGTGACGTAAACAGGAATTCTAACTATGGCTACACCTTC
CASSDVNRNSNYGYTF
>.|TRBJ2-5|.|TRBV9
TGTGCCAGCAGCGCCGCAGGTGGCCTCCAAGAGACCCAGTACTTC
CASSAAGGLQETQYF
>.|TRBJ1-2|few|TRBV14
TGTGCCAGCAGCCAAAACAGGTTGGATGGCTACACCTTC
CASSQNRLDGYTF
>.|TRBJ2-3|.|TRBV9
TGTGCCAGCAGCATACAACAGGGTTGGGATACGCAGTATTTT
CASSIQQGWDTQYF
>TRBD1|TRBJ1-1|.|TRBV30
TGTGCCTGGAGCCCTAGGGACAGCCGTATGAACACTGAAGCTTTCTTT
CAWSPRDSRMNTEAFF
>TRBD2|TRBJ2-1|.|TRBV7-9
TGTGCCAGCAGCCAAGAACCGGGACTAGCGTTAGATGAGCAGTTCTTC
CASSQEPGLALDEQFF
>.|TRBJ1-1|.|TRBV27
TGTGCCAGCAGCTTTACACAACAGGGGAACACTGAAGCTTTCTTT
CASSFTQQGNTEAFF
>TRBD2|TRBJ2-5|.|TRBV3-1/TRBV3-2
TGTGCCAGCAGCCAAGGCCTAGCGGGGGAAGAGACCCAGTACTTC
CASSQGLAGEETQYF
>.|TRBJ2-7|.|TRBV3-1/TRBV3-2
TGTGCCAGCAGCTACCGGGACTACGAGCAGTACTTC
CASSYRDYEQYF
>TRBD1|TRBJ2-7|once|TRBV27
TGTGCCAGCAGTTTGGTAGGGGGCGCAAGTTCGATAAAATACGAGCAGTACTTC
CASSLVGGASSIKYEQYF
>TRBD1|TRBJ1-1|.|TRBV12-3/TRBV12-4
TGTGCCAGCAGCCGGGACAGGGGTCCTGAAGCTTTCTTT
CASSRDRGPEAFF
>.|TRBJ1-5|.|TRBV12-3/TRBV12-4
TGTGCCAGCAGCCAAGGGGAAAGTCAGCCCCAGCATTTT
CASSQGESQPQHF
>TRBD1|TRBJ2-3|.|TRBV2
TGTGCCAGCGGTGAACGACCAGGACAGGCGAAGGGTAGCACAGATACGCAGTATTTT
CASGERPGQAKGSTDTQYF
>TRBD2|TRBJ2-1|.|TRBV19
TGTGCCAGTATCGGGACTAACATAAACAATGAGCAGTTCTTC
CASIGTNINNEQFF
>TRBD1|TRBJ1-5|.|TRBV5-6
TGTGCCAGCAGCGTGGGCGGACAGGGGCCCTATAGCAATCAGCCCCAGCATTTT
CASSVGGQGPYSNQPQHF
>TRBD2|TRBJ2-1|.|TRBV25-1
TGTGCCAGCAGTGCATCAGAGGGAGGGCCCTACAATGAGCAGTTCTTC
CASSASEGGPYNEQFF
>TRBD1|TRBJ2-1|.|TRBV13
TGTGCCAGCAGCCCTAGGGGACAGGGGACTTACAATGAGCAGTTCTTC
CASSPRGQGTYNEQFF
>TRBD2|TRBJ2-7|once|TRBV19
TGTGCCAGTAGTGTTCAAGGGACTAGCGGCTCGGGCGAGCAGTACTTC
CASSVQGTSGSGEQYF
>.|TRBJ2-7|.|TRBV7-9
TGTGCCAGCAGCTCGGGACATGGGGTCTACGAGCAGTACTTC
CASSSGHGVYEQYF
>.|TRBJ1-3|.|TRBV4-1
TGCGCCAGCAGCCAGGTACAGGGCTCTGGAAACACCATATATTTT
CASSQVQGSGNTIYF
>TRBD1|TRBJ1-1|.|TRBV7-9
TGTGCCAGCAGCTGGGGGGACAGGGGCCCCCTCTTT
CASSWGDRGPLF
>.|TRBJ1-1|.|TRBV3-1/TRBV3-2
TGTGCCAGCAGCCAAGGTGGGCAGCCTGAAGCTTTCTTT
CASSQGGQPEAFF
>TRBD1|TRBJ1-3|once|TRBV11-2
TGTGCCAGCAGCCAGGGGGCTTCTGGAAACACCATATATTTT
CASSQGASGNTIYF